This TCR beta chain comes out of a study of Tregs in tolerant kidney transplant recipients. Notes on the study in general: The small number of patients limits these findings pending further validation.

As to this clone: Its antigen is unidentified.

Sequenced by immunoSEQ multiplex PCR; TCRdb stores in-frame clones only, minus some. The sample has about 88,000 clones; roughly nine tenths are singletons. CDR3 length: 15 residues. V lost 3 bases to trimming and J lost 3 bases, with 11 bases between them. Germline-derived CDR1 and CDR2 are SGHAT and FQNNGV. Thawed PBMCs were FACS-sorted into unstimulated CD4+CD25+CD127- regulatory T cells, CD4+CD25- non-regulatory cells, CD4 and CD8 cells. The V and J genes are TRBV11-2 and TRBJ2-2, with a weak D call TRBD1 (6 bases). Material for sequencing was CD8+ T cells from blood. This receptor was obtained from a human donor in good health. The CDR3 sequence is CASSFRSGDTGELFF. The CDR3 bases are TGTGCCAGCAGCTTCAGGTCAGGGGACACCGGGGAGCTGTTTTTT.